This T cell receptor beta chain was sequenced for a study of vaccination effects on CD4 cells after COVID-19. The sample holds one count of this clone. Its target is unknown. The V segment lost 5 bases and the J segment 1 base; nucleotides outside the gene matches: 6. The CDR3 is made up of 16 amino acids. Looked up from germline, CDR1 is MGHRA and CDR2 is YSYEKL. Culture proceeded for approximately 10 days, and CD4+ T cells were then isolated. On both days 3 and 7, half of the culture medium was replaced with IL-2 medium. Clones were sequenced by immunoSEQ multiplex PCR, and TCRdb holds only the in-frame ones, with some missing. The table lists about 70,000 clones, over 60% of them singletons.

The clonotype was recovered from a human donor who received a COVID-19 vaccine. This specimen consisted of CD4+ T cells from PBMCs cultured without peptide, obtained before COVID-19 vaccination. The J gene is TRBJ2-5, the V gene TRBV4-1, with TRBD2 matching over 11 bases. CDR3 amino acids: CASSAGLADFQETQYF. As DNA, the CDR3 is TGCGCCAGCAGCGCGGGACTAGCGGACTTCCAAGAGACCCAGTACTTC.